A single sample gave rise to the 29 T cell receptor beta chains below, sequenced in a study of radiotherapy plus CTLA-4 blockade in lung cancer. The method was immunoSEQ multiplex PCR; TCRdb's version includes in-frame clones alone and lacks a portion of them. The sample includes tens of thousands of clones, about 72% seen only once; the top ten take over 8.5%. The source material was peripheral blood, sampled from a patient treated with radiotherapy plus ipilimumab. The receptor source for this set is a human donor with non-small cell lung cancer who had stable disease on radiotherapy plus ipilimumab.

This clone came up once. The gene calls are TRBV7-9 and TRBJ2-3; TRBD2 matches at 11 bases. The length of the CDR3 is 16 residues. Per germline, CDR1 SEHNR and CDR2 FQNEAQ (reference sequence). V was clipped by 5 bases and J by 5 bases; unmatched bases: 9. CDR3 nucleotide sequence: TGTGCCAGCAGCACCTGGGGTGGGACTAGCGGAGATACGCAGTATTTT. It codes for CASSTWGGTSGDTQYF.

The chain has TRBV10-1 and TRBJ2-1; 8 positions agree with TRBD1. With V trimmed by 5 bases and J by 8 bases, 5 bases remained unmatched. Germline CDR1 WNHNN, CDR2 SYGVQD (reference sequence). CDR3 size: 13 residues. CDR3 sequence reads: CASSTQQGDEQFF. The CDR3 DNA is TGCGCCAGCAGTACACAACAGGGGGATGAGCAGTTCTTC.

This clone appeared a few times. The rearrangement uses TRBV27 and TRBJ1-2, with D perhaps TRBD1 (6 bases). Looked up from germline, CDR1 is MNHEY and CDR2 is SMNVEV (reference sequence). There are 14 residues in the CDR3. Between the trimmed V and J ends, which lost 2 bases and 4 bases, there was a span of 11 bases. The CDR3 DNA sequence: TGTGCCAGCAGTTTAAAGTTACAGGGCTATGGCTACACCTTC. Translation gives CASSLKLQGYGYTF.

The chain uses TRBV5-5 and TRBJ2-2; D might be TRBD1 or TRBD2, each matching 5 bases. Trimming removed 0 bases from V and 6 bases from J, with 12 bases in between. The germline V gene encodes CDR1 SGHKS and CDR2 YYEKEE (reference sequence). This CDR3 is 15 amino acids long. The CDR3: CASSLVGAGSGELFF. DNA of the CDR3: TGTGCCAGCAGCTTGGTAGGGGCGGGTTCCGGGGAGCTGTTTTTT.

This chain uses TRBV10-3 with TRBJ2-7; D perhaps matches TRBD1 (5 bases). The V gene lost 6 bases and the J gene lost 6 bases, with 12 bases spanning the gap. Looked up from germline, CDR1 is ENHRY and CDR2 is SYGVKD. The length of the CDR3 is 12 residues. The CDR3 here is CAISTTGLEQYF. CDR3 DNA sequence: TGTGCCATCAGCACCACAGGTCTCGAGCAGTACTTC.

The V and J genes are TRBV10-3 and TRBJ2-7; tentative D call: TRBD2 (5 bases). V dropped 1 base and J dropped 3 bases, with 10 bases sitting between them. The length of the CDR3 is 14 residues. Germline V lookup: CDR1 ENHRY, CDR2 SYGVKD. The CDR3 spells CAISEYEGLYEQYV. As DNA, the CDR3 is TGTGCCATCAGTGAGTACGAGGGTCTCTACGAGCAGTACGTC.

This clone occurred a few times. V and J are TRBV30 and TRBJ1-3; tentative D call: TRBD1 (5 bases). The germline V gene encodes CDR1 GTSNPN and CDR2 SVGIG (reference sequence). The length of the CDR3 is 13 residues. Trimming took 5 bases from V and 0 from J, leaving 8 bases between them. The CDR3 is CAWSGLSGNTIYF. Written as DNA, the CDR3 is TGTGCCTGGTCGGGACTCTCTGGAAACACCATATATTTT.

The V call is TRBV6-5, the J call TRBJ2-7, with 11 positions matching TRBD1. CDR3 length equals 15 residues. V shed 4 bases, J shed 5 bases, and the junction held 7 bases outside the gene matches. Germline V CDR1 and CDR2: MNHEY, SVGAGI. CDR3 in DNA: TGTGCCAGCAGTTTCTGGGGACAGGGGGACCACGAGCAGTACTTC. Its protein is CASSFWGQGDHEQYF.

V and J are TRBV27 and TRBJ1-1, with D perhaps TRBD1 (5 bases). Trimming removed 3 bases at V and 2 bases at J, with 10 bases between. Germline V lookup: CDR1 MNHEY, CDR2 SMNVEV (reference sequence). The CDR3 contains 14 residues. CDR3 sequence (DNA): TGTGCCAGCAGTTTGTGGGGGACCAACACTGAAGCTTTCTTT. Translating gives CASSLWGTNTEAFF.

This chain joins TRBV13 and TRBJ2-5; unclear D gene. Trimming left V 2 bases short and J 0 bases short, with 7 bases between. There are 14 residues in the CDR3. The germline V gene has CDR1 PRHDT and CDR2 FYEKMQ (reference sequence). The CDR3 DNA reads as TGTGCCAGCAGCTTAAGACAAAACCAAGAGACCCAGTACTTC. Its translation: CASSLRQNQETQYF.

The chain combines TRBV11-2 with TRBJ1-1; TRBD1 is a possible D gene (6 bases). The CDR3 spans 16 residues. The germline V gene encodes CDR1 SGHAT and CDR2 FQNNGV. The germline V and J ends were trimmed by 4 bases and 2 bases, with 17 bases remaining between them. This CDR3 reads CASSSGSTGLNTEAFF. The CDR3, as DNA: TGTGCCAGCAGCTCGGGCTCGACAGGTCTTAACACTGAAGCTTTCTTT.

The chain joins TRBV6-6 to TRBJ1-2; D is possibly TRBD1 (5 bases). Between the trimmed V and J ends, which lost 2 bases and 2 bases, there was a span of 12 bases. Germline V CDR1 and CDR2: MNHNY, SVGAGI (reference sequence). This CDR3 contains 15 residues. The DNA of the CDR3 is TGTGCCAGCAGTTACCCCTCGGGACGGAACTATGGCTACACCTTC. It encodes CASSYPSGRNYGYTF.

This sequence joins TRBV5-4 and TRBJ1-2; 8 positions match TRBD1. V dropped 0 bases and J dropped 4; count of bases not matched to a gene: 2. The CDR3 consists of 14 residues. Germline V gene lookup returns CDR1 SGHNT and CDR2 YYREEE (reference sequence). For the CDR3, the DNA is TGTGCCAGCAGCTTGGGGACAGGGATCTATGGCTACACCTTC. It specifies CASSLGTGIYGYTF.

The chain joins TRBV19 to TRBJ2-5, with a weak D call TRBD2 (5 bases). V was shortened by 7 bases and J by 7 bases, with 19 bases between the two germline ends. This CDR3 is 14 amino acids long. Looked up from germline, CDR1 is LNHDA and CDR2 is SQIVND (reference sequence). The chain's CDR3 is CASKPDSPLGTQYF. In nucleotides, the CDR3 is TGTGCCAGTAAACCGGACTCTCCCTTAGGGACCCAGTACTTC.

The V gene is TRBV28, the J gene TRBJ2-7; no clear D. V dropped 6 bases and J dropped 6 bases, with 15 bases sitting between them. Germline V gene lookup returns CDR1 MDHEN and CDR2 SYDVKM. The CDR3 spans 13 residues. CDR3 DNA sequence: TGTGCCAGCAGCTCCGTTATCGAGAGCGAGCAGTACTTC. Protein sequence: CASSSVIESEQYF. Full variable domain (rest looked up from reference TRBV28 and TRBJ2-7): DVKVTQSSRYLVKRTGEKVFLECVQDMDHENMFWYRQDPGLGLRLIYFSYDVKMKEKGDIPEGYSVSREKKERFSLILESASTNQTSMYLCASSSVIESEQYFGPGTRLTVT.

This chain links TRBV19 with TRBJ2-5; D is unresolved. The germline V gene has CDR1 LNHDA and CDR2 SQIVND (reference sequence). The CDR3 has 16 residues. Trimming cost V 2 bases and J 1 base, with 14 bases left between them. CDR3 protein: CASSIRTVGVQETQYF. CDR3 bases: TGTGCCAGTAGTATACGCACAGTTGGGGTCCAAGAGACCCAGTACTTC.

The genes are TRBV19 and TRBJ1-1, with a tentative D call TRBD1 (5 bases). Germline CDR1 and CDR2: LNHDA and SQIVND (reference sequence). The CDR3 is made up of 14 amino acids. The V gene lost 7 bases and the J gene lost 1 base, with 13 bases spanning the gap. This CDR3 is CASTPGRGNTEAFF. The CDR3 DNA reads TGTGCCAGTACCCCCGGGAGGGGGAACACTGAAGCTTTCTTT.

The rearrangement joins TRBV7-2 to TRBJ1-6, with D possibly matching TRBD1 (5 bases). CDR3 size: 16 residues. The germline V and J ends were trimmed by 8 bases and 4 bases, with 18 bases remaining between them. The V gene's germline CDR1 is SGHTA and CDR2 FQGNSA. CDR3 DNA: TGTGCCAGCCATCGGGGGGAGGGAGTGTATAATTCACCCCTCCACTTT. Amino acid sequence: CASHRGEGVYNSPLHF.

This sequence joins TRBV25-1 and TRBJ2-2; D unresolved. The CDR3 spans 15 residues. The V gene lost 1 base and the J gene lost 1 base, with 7 bases spanning the gap. Per the germline V gene, CDR1 is MGHDK and CDR2 is SYGVNS. The CDR3 is CASSELTGNTGELFF. CDR3 sequence (DNA): TGTGCCAGCAGTGAATTAACTGGGAACACCGGGGAGCTGTTTTTT.

This clone was observed a handful of times. The chain links TRBV5-4 to TRBJ1-3, with D maybe TRBD1 (5 bases). This CDR3 has 14 residues. Germline CDR1 reads SGHNT; CDR2 reads YYREEE (reference sequence). V was trimmed by 2 bases and J by 2 bases, leaving 8 bases between them. In DNA form, the CDR3 reads TGTGCCAGCAGCTTAGGGGTCACTGGAAACACCATATATTTT. This codes for CASSLGVTGNTIYF.

The rearrangement uses TRBV6-1 and TRBJ1-1; 8 nucleotides match TRBD1. There are 13 residues in the CDR3. Per the germline V gene, CDR1 is MNHNS and CDR2 is SASEGT. Germline trimming cut 8 bases from V and 0 bases from J; bases unmatched to any gene: 2. In DNA form, the CDR3 reads TGTGCCAGCCTGACAGGGGTGAACACTGAAGCTTTCTTT. Amino acid sequence: CASLTGVNTEAFF.

The chain joins TRBV4-1 to TRBJ1-1; D unclear. V was trimmed by 5 bases and J by 11 bases, leaving 15 bases between them. This CDR3 contains 12 residues. The germline gives CDR1 MGHRA, CDR2 YSYEKL. CDR3 residues: CASSSRAREAFF. CDR3 nucleotides: TGCGCCAGCAGCTCAAGGGCCCGTGAGGCTTTCTTT.

The V call is TRBV18, the J call TRBJ2-7, with D tentatively TRBD1 (5 bases). This CDR3 is built from 14 residues. Trimming pared 5 bases from V and 0 bases from J, leaving 11 bases between. Germline V gene lookup returns CDR1 KGHSH and CDR2 LQKENI. The CDR3 DNA follows: TGTGCCAGCTCAGACTCGACAGCCTCCTACGAGCAGTACTTC. Encoded protein: CASSDSTASYEQYF.

The chain recombines TRBV7-6 with TRBJ1-4; perhaps TRBD1 as D (6 bases). V lost 5 bases and J 0 bases, leaving 16 bases between the germline ends. Germline lookup yields CDR1 SGHVS and CDR2 FNYEAQ. The CDR3 has 17 amino acids. As DNA, the CDR3 is TGTGCCAGCAGCGGATCGATTTCAGGGGCAACTAATGAAAAACTGTTTTTT. It is translated as CASSGSISGATNEKLFF.

This chain joins TRBV6-1 and TRBJ1-1; 10 bases map to TRBD1. The CDR3 extends over 13 amino acids. The V and J ends lost 6 bases and 11 bases, in that order; junction bases with no gene match: 9. Germline-derived CDR1 and CDR2 are MNHNS and SASEGT. The CDR3 region has the DNA TGTGCCAGCAGGCACAGGGGGGACAGGGGCGCTTTCTTT. Amino acids: CASRHRGDRGAFF.

This clone occurred a few times. The chain employs TRBV11-3 and TRBJ1-3; tentative D call: TRBD1 (5 bases). The CDR3 covers 17 residues. Trimming left V 0 bases short and J 0 bases short, with 12 bases between. Germline V gives CDR1 SGHNT, CDR2 YENEEA. CDR3: CASSLERGHFSGNTIYF. The DNA of the CDR3 is TGTGCCAGCAGCTTAGAAAGGGGCCACTTCTCTGGAAACACCATATATTTT.

For the CDR3, the DNA is TGTGCCAGCAGCTTAGGTAGGGGTTACAGTGGCTACACCTTC. This encodes CASSLGRGYSGYTF. The rearrangement links TRBV7-2 to TRBJ1-2, with D possibly TRBD1 on 5 matching bases. Trimming shortened V by 1 base and J by 7 bases, and 13 bases separated the two germline ends. The CDR3 runs to 14 residues. Per the germline V gene, CDR1 is SGHTA and CDR2 is FQGNSA.

This clone appeared a single time. The chain carries TRBV5-1 and TRBJ1-4; D remains ambiguous. V lost 0 bases, J lost 2 bases, and 5 bases lay in between. This CDR3 has 14 amino acids. Germline loops: CDR1 SGHRS, CDR2 YFSETQ. The CDR3 DNA reads as TGCGCCAGCAGCTTGGCACTGACTAATGAAAAACTGTTTTTT. Translating it yields CASSLALTNEKLFF.

The rearrangement uses TRBV5-1 and TRBJ1-1; no clear D gene. V gave up 0 bases and J gave up 1 base, with 10 bases separating them. Germline values: CDR1 SGHRS, CDR2 YFSETQ. This CDR3 contains 15 residues. The CDR3 reads CASSLEWGGNTEAFF. The CDR3 DNA is TGCGCCAGCAGCTTGGAATGGGGAGGGAACACTGAAGCTTTCTTT.